The 21 T cell receptor beta chains listed next were all sequenced from one sample in a study of follicular helper T cells after annual influenza vaccination. Assay used: immunoSEQ multiplex PCR; TCRdb lists only in-frame clones, some missing. The repertoire includes roughly 500 clones, about 80% of them detected once, and 6% to 7.5% sits in the top ten. The sample's time point: 2015-2016 season, pre-vaccination. This material consisted of CXCR5+ CD38+ circulating T follicular helper cells from blood, taken on the day of influenza vaccination. This sample's subset: circulating Tfh, non-naive CD4+CXCR5+PD-1+ (ICOS+CD38+ or ICOS-CD38-). These receptors came from an adult who received the influenza vaccine.

This clone came up once. The V call is TRBV7-9, the J call TRBJ2-2, with D possibly TRBD1 on 6 matching bases. The V end was cut by 2 bases, the J end by 3 bases, with 10 bases between. Per the germline V gene, CDR1 is SEHNR and CDR2 is FQNEAQ (reference sequence). This CDR3 contains 15 residues. The CDR3 loop reads CASSLTGQYTGELFF. DNA for the CDR3: TGTGCCAGCAGCTTAACAGGGCAGTACACCGGGGAGCTGTTTTTT.

This clone was picked up a small number of times. The chain combines TRBV7-9 with TRBJ1-1; D is ambiguous. Trimming stripped 5 bases from V and 7 bases from J, with 14 bases between. The CDR3 consists of 13 residues. CDR1 and CDR2 from the germline V gene are SEHNR and FQNEAQ (reference sequence). The CDR3 reads CASSPGSGNEAFF. The CDR3 nucleotides read TGTGCCAGCAGCCCCGGGTCGGGCAATGAAGCTTTCTTT. Filled out from reference TRBV7-9 and TRBJ1-1, the complete variable domain reads DTGVSQNPRHKITKRGQNVTFRCDPISEHNRLYWYRQTLGQGPEFLTYFQNEAQLEKSRLLSDRFSAERPKGSFSTLEIQRTEQGDSAMYLCASSPGSGNEAFFGQGTRLTVV.

The chain uses TRBV5-4 and TRBJ2-7, with D perhaps given as TRBD1 or TRBD2 (5 bases each). Trimming pared 4 bases from V and 0 bases from J, leaving 14 bases between. The CDR3 sequence is 15 residues long. Germline CDR1 SGHNT, CDR2 YYREEE (reference sequence). The DNA of the CDR3 is TGTGCCAGCAGCATGGGGACGGATTTCTCCTACGAGCAGTACTTC. Translating gives CASSMGTDFSYEQYF.

The chain uses TRBV27 and TRBJ2-5; 7 positions match TRBD1. CDR1 and CDR2 (germline): MNHEY, SMNVEV (reference sequence). This CDR3 has 14 residues. J gave up 1 base and V 3 bases, and 2 bases lay outside the gene matches. This CDR3 reads CASSFRDSQETQYF. The DNA for the CDR3 is TGTGCCAGCAGTTTTAGGGACAGCCAAGAGACCCAGTACTTC.

The chain combines TRBV6-5 with TRBJ2-3, with 11 bases matching TRBD2. Per the germline V gene, CDR1 is MNHEY and CDR2 is SVGAGI. The V segment lost 4 bases and the J segment 4 bases; nucleotides outside the gene matches: 7. CDR3 length: 16 residues. The CDR3 sequence is CASSSLLSGGADTQYF. The DNA for the CDR3 is TGTGCCAGCAGTTCCCTCCTTAGCGGGGGGGCAGATACGCAGTATTTT.

The CDR3 sequence is CASSIVREGETQYF. CDR3 DNA: TGTGCCAGTAGTATAGTTCGAGAGGGAGAGACCCAGTACTTC. This chain joins TRBV19 and TRBJ2-5, with a weak D call TRBD2 (5 bases). Germline CDR1 and CDR2: LNHDA and SQIVND (reference sequence). Trimming took 1 base from V and 4 from J, leaving 10 bases between them. The CDR3 totals 14 residues.

The V gene is TRBV15, the J gene TRBJ1-2, with D unresolved. The CDR3 contains 18 residues. Trimming took 0 bases from V and 4 from J, leaving 21 bases between them. Per the germline V gene, CDR1 is LNHNV and CDR2 is YYDKDF (reference sequence). CDR3 sequence reads: CATSRDRGILQLIYGYTF. DNA for the CDR3: TGTGCCACCAGCAGAGATCGTGGGATATTACAGCTGATCTATGGCTACACCTTC.

This clone appeared a single time. V gene TRBV7-9 combines with J gene TRBJ1-1; D is undetermined. The CDR3 contains 13 residues. From germline, CDR1 is SEHNR and CDR2 FQNEAQ (reference sequence). V dropped 2 bases and J dropped 5 bases, with 9 bases sitting between them. DNA for the CDR3: TGTGCCAGCAGCTTATTCCAGGAAACTGAAGCTTTCTTT. Protein: CASSLFQETEAFF.

This clone was picked up a small number of times. The chain recombines TRBV18 with TRBJ1-2; 7 bases are shared with TRBD1. This CDR3 has 13 residues. V shed 3 bases, J shed 6 bases, and the junction held 4 bases outside the gene matches. In germline, CDR1 is KGHSH, CDR2 LQKENI. The chain's CDR3 is CASSPRTGDGYTF. Here the CDR3 DNA reads TGTGCCAGCTCACCCCGAACAGGGGATGGCTACACCTTC.

The V and J genes are TRBV29-1 and TRBJ2-1; the D is unclear. CDR1 is SQVTM and CDR2 is ANQGSEA in the germline V gene. This CDR3 is built from 13 residues. Trimming pared 8 bases from V and 9 bases from J, leaving 20 bases between. In nucleotides, the CDR3 is TGCAGCCTGGCCCACAGCGCGTGGGGTGAGCAGTTCTTC. Residues: CSLAHSAWGEQFF.

V and J are TRBV29-1 and TRBJ2-1; 7 positions agree with TRBD2. Germline-derived CDR1 and CDR2 are SQVTM and ANQGSEA. This CDR3 spans 13 amino acids. The ends lost 3 bases at V and 4 bases at J; junction bases unmatched: 3. Here the CDR3 DNA reads TGCAGCGTTGAGGCTAGCGGTTACAATGAGCAGTTCTTC. Its translation: CSVEASGYNEQFF.

The V and J genes are TRBV7-2 and TRBJ2-1; 8 nucleotides match TRBD1. This CDR3 is 15 amino acids long. CDR1 is SGHTA and CDR2 is FQGNSA in the germline V gene. V shed 5 bases and J 0 bases; nucleotides not matched to a gene: 3. CDR3 amino acids: CASSQQGGSYNEQFF. The CDR3 coding sequence is TGTGCCAGCAGCCAACAGGGGGGCTCCTACAATGAGCAGTTCTTC.

In regard to this clone: Germline and junction disagree at one end, which may indicate a read error. V usage is TRBV5-1 and J usage is TRBJ2-7, with 9 bases identical to TRBD2. Germline-derived CDR1 and CDR2 are SGHRS and YFSETQ. This CDR3 contains 17 residues. CDR3: CARSSSGGGGSSYEQYF. CDR3 DNA sequence: TGCGCCCGCAGCTCTAGCGGCGGGGGGGGGTCCTCCTACGAGCAGTACTTC.

V gene TRBV6-5 combines with J gene TRBJ1-6; D gene unclear. Germline-derived CDR1 and CDR2 are MNHEY and SVGAGI. V was pared by 5 bases and J by 12 bases, with 14 bases between. The CDR3 runs 13 residues. CDR3 protein: CASSQALPQPLHF. DNA of the CDR3: TGTGCCAGCAGTCAGGCTCTTCCCCAACCCCTCCACTTT.

J is TRBJ2-5 and V is TRBV5-5, with D unclear. Germline V gene lookup returns CDR1 SGHKS and CDR2 YYEKEE (reference sequence). The CDR3 runs 14 residues. Trimming pared 0 bases from V and 4 bases from J, leaving 10 bases between. The CDR3 region has the DNA TGTGCCAGCAGCTTGGGACCGTCCGCAGAGACCCAGTACTTC. Its translation: CASSLGPSAETQYF.

The rearrangement uses TRBV19 and TRBJ2-1, with D possibly matching TRBD2 (6 bases). The germline V and J ends were trimmed by 11 bases and 5 bases, with 16 bases remaining between them. Germline CDR1 is LNHDA and CDR2 is SQIVND (reference sequence). This CDR3 comprises 13 residues. The CDR3 DNA is TGTGCCGCGACAGCGGGTCGGAACAATGAGCAGTTCTTC. It codes for CAATAGRNNEQFF.

J is TRBJ2-5 and V is TRBV7-2; 10 bases fit TRBD1. V lost 5 bases and J lost 2; bases outside the gene matches: 2. This CDR3 has 14 residues. Germline V gene data show CDR1 as SGHTA and CDR2 as FQGNSA. The CDR3 is CASSRTGGQETQYF. In nucleotides, the CDR3 is TGTGCCAGCAGCCGGACAGGGGGTCAAGAGACCCAGTACTTC.

The V call is TRBV7-9, the J call TRBJ2-3; 11 bases match TRBD2. The V gene end was trimmed by 5 bases and the J gene end by 1 base; junction bases not matched to a gene: 14. The CDR3 runs to 19 residues. Germline V lookup: CDR1 SEHNR, CDR2 FQNEAQ (reference sequence). CDR3 in DNA: TGTGCCAGCAGCCCGGGGGTATTAGCGGGAGGGCCGGGCACAGATACGCAGTATTTT. This translates into CASSPGVLAGGPGTDTQYF.

V and J are TRBV5-8 and TRBJ2-3; TRBD1 matches at 9 bases. Germline loops: CDR1 SGHTS, CDR2 YDEGEE. The V and J ends lost 3 bases and 3 bases, in that order; junction bases with no gene match: 11. The CDR3 consists of 17 residues. The DNA of the CDR3 is TGTGCCAGCAGCTCCTCCCCGGGACAGGGAATAACAGATACGCAGTATTTT. This gives the protein CASSSSPGQGITDTQYF. Variable domain in full (rest from reference TRBV5-8 and TRBJ2-3): EAGVTQSPTHLIKTRGQQATLRCSPISGHTSVYWYQQALGLGLQFLLWYDEGEERNRGNFPPRFSGRQFPNYSSELNVNALELEDSALYLCASSSSPGQGITDTQYFGPGTRLTVL.

This clone was observed a few times. This chain links TRBV10-3 with TRBJ1-2; unclear D gene. Trimming took off 0 bases at V and 0 bases at J, with 5 bases between the two ends. CDR1 is ENHRY and CDR2 is SYGVKD in the germline V gene. The CDR3 has 14 residues. CDR3 amino acids: CAISESEANYGYTF. The DNA for the CDR3 is TGTGCCATCAGTGAGTCAGAGGCTAACTATGGCTACACCTTC.

Here the CDR3 DNA reads TGTGCCAGCAGTCAAGGGATTCCGGGACAGGGTTCCTACGAGCAGTACTTC. This translates into CASSQGIPGQGSYEQYF. The chain is built from TRBV2 and TRBJ2-7, with 9 bases matching TRBD1. V gave up 5 bases and J gave up 1 base; unmatched junction bases: 12. Germline lookup yields CDR1 SNHLY and CDR2 FYNNEI. CDR3 length: 17 amino acids.